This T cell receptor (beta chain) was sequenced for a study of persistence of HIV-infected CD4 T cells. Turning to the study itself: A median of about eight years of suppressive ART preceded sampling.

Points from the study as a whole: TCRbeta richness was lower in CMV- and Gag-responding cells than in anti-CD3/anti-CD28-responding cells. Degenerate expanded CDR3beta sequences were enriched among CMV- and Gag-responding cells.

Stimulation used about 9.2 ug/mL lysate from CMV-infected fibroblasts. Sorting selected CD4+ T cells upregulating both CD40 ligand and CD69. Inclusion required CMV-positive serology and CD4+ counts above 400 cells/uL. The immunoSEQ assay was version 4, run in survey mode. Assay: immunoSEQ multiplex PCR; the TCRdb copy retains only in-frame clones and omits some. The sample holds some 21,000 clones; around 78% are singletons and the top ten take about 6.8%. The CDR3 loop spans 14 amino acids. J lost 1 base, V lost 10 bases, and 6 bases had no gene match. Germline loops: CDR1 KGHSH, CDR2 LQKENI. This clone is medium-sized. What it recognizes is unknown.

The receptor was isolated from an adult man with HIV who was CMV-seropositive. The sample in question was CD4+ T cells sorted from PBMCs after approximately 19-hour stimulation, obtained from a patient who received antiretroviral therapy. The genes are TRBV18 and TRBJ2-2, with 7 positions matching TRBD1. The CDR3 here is CATEGARNTGELFF. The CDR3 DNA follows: TGTGCCACCGAGGGGGCGAGGAACACCGGGGAGCTGTTTTTT. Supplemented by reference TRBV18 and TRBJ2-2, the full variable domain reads NAGVMQNPRHLVRRRGQEARLRCSPMKGHSHVYWYRQLPEEGLKFMVYLQKENIIDESGMPKERFSAEFPKEGPSILRIQQVVRGDSAAYFCATEGARNTGELFFGEGSRLTVL.